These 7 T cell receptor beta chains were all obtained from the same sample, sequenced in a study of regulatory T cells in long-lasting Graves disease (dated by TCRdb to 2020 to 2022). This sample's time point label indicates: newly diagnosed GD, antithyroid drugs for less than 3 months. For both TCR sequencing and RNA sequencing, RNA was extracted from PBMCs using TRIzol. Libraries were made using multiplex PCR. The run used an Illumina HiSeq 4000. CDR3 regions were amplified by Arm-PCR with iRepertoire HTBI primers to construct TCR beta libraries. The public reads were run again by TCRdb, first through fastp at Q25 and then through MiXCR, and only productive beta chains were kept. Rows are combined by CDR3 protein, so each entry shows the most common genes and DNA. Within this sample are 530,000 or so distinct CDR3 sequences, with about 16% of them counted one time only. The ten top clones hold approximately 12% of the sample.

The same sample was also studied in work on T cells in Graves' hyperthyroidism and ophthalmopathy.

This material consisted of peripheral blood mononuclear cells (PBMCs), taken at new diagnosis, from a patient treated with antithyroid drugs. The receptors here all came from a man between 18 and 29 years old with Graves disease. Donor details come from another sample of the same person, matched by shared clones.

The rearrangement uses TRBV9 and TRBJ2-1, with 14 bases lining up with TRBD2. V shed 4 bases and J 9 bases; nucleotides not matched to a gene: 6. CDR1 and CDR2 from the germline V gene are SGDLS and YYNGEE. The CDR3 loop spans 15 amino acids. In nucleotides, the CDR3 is TGTGCCAGCAGCCTGACTAGCGGGGGGGGGGTTGAGCAGTTCTTC. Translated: CASSLTSGGGVEQFF.

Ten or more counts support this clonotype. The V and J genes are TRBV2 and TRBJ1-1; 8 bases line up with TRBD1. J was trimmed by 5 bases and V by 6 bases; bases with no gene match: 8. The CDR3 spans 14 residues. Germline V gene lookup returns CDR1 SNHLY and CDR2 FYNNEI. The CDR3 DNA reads TGTGCCAGCAGCTACAGGGGGGCCGGGACTGAAGCTTTCTTT. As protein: CASSYRGAGTEAFF.

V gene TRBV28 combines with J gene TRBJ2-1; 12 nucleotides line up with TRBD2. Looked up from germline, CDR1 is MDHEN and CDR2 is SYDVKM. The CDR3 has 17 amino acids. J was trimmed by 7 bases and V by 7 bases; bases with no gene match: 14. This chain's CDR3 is CASKRGVGLAGGNEQFF. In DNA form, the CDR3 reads TGTGCCAGCAAGAGGGGGGTTGGGCTAGCGGGAGGGAATGAGCAGTTCTTC.

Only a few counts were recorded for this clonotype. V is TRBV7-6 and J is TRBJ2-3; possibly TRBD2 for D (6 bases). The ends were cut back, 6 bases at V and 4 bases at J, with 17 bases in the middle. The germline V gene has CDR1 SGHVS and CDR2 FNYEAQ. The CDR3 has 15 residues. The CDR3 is CASREAGVYSDTQYF. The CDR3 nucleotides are TGTGCCAGCAGAGAAGCGGGCGTTTACTCAGATACGCAGTATTTT.

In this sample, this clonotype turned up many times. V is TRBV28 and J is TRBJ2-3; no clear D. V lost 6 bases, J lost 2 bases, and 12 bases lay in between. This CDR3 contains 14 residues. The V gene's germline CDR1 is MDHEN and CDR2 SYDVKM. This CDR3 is CASSFPGDTDTQYF. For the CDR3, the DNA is TGTGCCAGCAGCTTCCCAGGAGACACAGATACGCAGTATTTT.

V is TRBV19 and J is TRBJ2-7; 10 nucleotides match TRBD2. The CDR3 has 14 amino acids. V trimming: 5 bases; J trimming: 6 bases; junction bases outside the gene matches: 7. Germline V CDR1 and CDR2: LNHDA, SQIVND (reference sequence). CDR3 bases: TGTGCCAGTAGTCTCCTAGCGGGAGTGGCCGAGCAGTACTTC. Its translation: CASSLLAGVAEQYF.

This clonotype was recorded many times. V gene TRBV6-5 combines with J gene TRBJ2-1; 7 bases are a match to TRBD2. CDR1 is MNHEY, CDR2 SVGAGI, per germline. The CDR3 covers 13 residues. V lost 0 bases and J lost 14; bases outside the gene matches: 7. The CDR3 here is CASSYSGGPHKFF. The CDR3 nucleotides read TGTGCCAGCAGTTACTCGGGAGGGCCCCATAAGTTCTTC.